The text below deals with one T cell receptor beta chain. Its specificity is unknown. The sample comes from a study of beta chain features in type 1 diabetes. Study-wide results and caveats: Fewer insertions but more deletions were seen at VDJ junctions in type 1 diabetes patients. There was a moderate but significant shortening of TCRB CDR3s in all four CD4+ subsets of Type 1 diabetes patients.

Each population that was sorted was more than 98% pure. Isolated RNA was reverse transcribed in full, so expressed TCRB transcripts were sequenced. TCRdb keeps only in-frame clones here, not all; method: immunoSEQ multiplex PCR. The sample contains hundreds of thousands of clones, around 15% of which appear only once. V shed 2 bases and J 2 bases; nucleotides not matched to a gene: 11. Germline lookup yields CDR1 MGHRA and CDR2 YSYEKL. The CDR3 is 17 residues long. The TCR sequence derives from a man aged 18 to 35 with type 1 diabetes. The sample was naive CD4+ T cells from blood. V usage is TRBV4-1 and J usage is TRBJ2-7, with 8 bases matching TRBD1. The CDR3 protein is CASSQYWGQELTYEQYF. The CDR3 nucleotides read TGCGCCAGCAGCCAATATTGGGGACAGGAATTAACCTACGAGCAGTACTTC.